Following are 8 T cell receptor beta chains from one sample sequenced in a study of blood T cell repertoires in COVID-19. Generated by immunoSEQ multiplex PCR, the TCRdb table keeps only in-frame clones and is missing some. The repertoire holds tens of thousands of clones, with 75% to 90% as singletons. Sequencing was carried out using peripheral blood. The receptor set was obtained from a male donor with acute or convalescent COVID-19.

This chain links TRBV11-2 with TRBJ2-1; the D gene is possibly TRBD1 (5 bases). V lost 0 bases and J lost 6, with 12 bases in between. The CDR3 contains 15 residues. Germline V lookup: CDR1 SGHAT, CDR2 FQNNGV. CDR3 bases: TGTGCCAGCAGCTTAGAAGGCGGACACGTCAATGAGCAGTTCTTC. Protein product: CASSLEGGHVNEQFF. The full variable domain, rest sourced from reference TRBV11-2 and TRBJ2-1, is EAGVAQSPRYKIIEKRQSVAFWCNPISGHATLYWYQQILGQGPKLLIQFQNNGVVDDSQLPKDRFSAERLKGVDSTLKIQPAKLEDSAVYLCASSLEGGHVNEQFFGPGTRLTVL.

The rearrangement links TRBV7-7 to TRBJ2-3; D possibly corresponds to TRBD1 (5 bases). Germline CDR1 and CDR2: SSHAT and FNYEAQ (reference sequence). Trimming left V 1 base short and J 5 bases short, with 13 bases between. The CDR3 sequence is 15 residues long. CDR3: CASSLGAGFQDTQYF. DNA of the CDR3: TGTGCCAGCAGCTTAGGGGCAGGGTTCCAAGATACGCAGTATTTT.

The rearrangement links TRBV6-4 to TRBJ2-1; 8 nucleotides match TRBD1. CDR3 length equals 14 residues. The V gene end was trimmed by 4 bases and the J gene end by 9 bases; junction bases not matched to a gene: 8. The V gene's germline CDR1 is MRHNA and CDR2 SNTAGT. CDR3 DNA sequence: TGTGCCAGCAGTGCGTCGACAGGGGCAGGTGAGCAGTTCTTC. It encodes CASSASTGAGEQFF.

V and J are TRBV18 and TRBJ2-3; weak D call: TRBD2 (6 bases). Trimming took 2 bases from V and 6 from J, leaving 6 bases between them. There are 12 residues in the CDR3. Germline CDR1 and CDR2: KGHSH and LQKENI. CDR3 bases: TGTGCCAGCTCACCAGGAGGGGATACGCAGTATTTT. Its translation: CASSPGGDTQYF.

This chain links TRBV6-5 with TRBJ1-2; 8 nucleotides match TRBD1. This CDR3 is 12 amino acids long. Germline V lookup: CDR1 MNHEY, CDR2 SVGAGI. The trim removed 9 bases at V and 1 base at J, leaving 1 base unmatched. The CDR3 DNA reads TGTGCCAGTGGACAGGGTAACTATGGCTACACCTTC. Its translation is CASGQGNYGYTF.

V and J are TRBV5-1 and TRBJ2-1; 7 nucleotides match TRBD2. The junction had 3 bases not matched to a gene; V was cut back by 0 bases and J by 3 bases. Germline CDR1 reads SGHRS; CDR2 reads YFSETQ. This CDR3 has 15 amino acids. The CDR3 region is CASSLGTSDYNEQFF. CDR3 DNA: TGCGCCAGCAGCTTGGGAACTAGCGACTACAATGAGCAGTTCTTC.

V gene TRBV25-1 combines with J gene TRBJ2-1, with 9 bases identical to TRBD1. The V gene end was trimmed by 4 bases and the J gene end by 2 bases; junction bases not matched to a gene: 6. Per germline, CDR1 MGHDK and CDR2 SYGVNS. CDR3 length: 16 amino acids. CDR3 residues: CASSASQGATYNEQFF. CDR3 nucleotides: TGTGCCAGCAGTGCTTCACAGGGGGCCACCTACAATGAGCAGTTCTTC.

The chain employs TRBV20-1 and TRBJ1-4; D gene unclear. Germline CDR1 is DFQATT and CDR2 is SNEGSKA (reference sequence). The CDR3 contains 11 residues. Trimming cost V 6 bases and J 5 bases, with 7 bases left between them. The CDR3 sequence: CSAAENEKLFF. DNA for the CDR3: TGCAGTGCCGCGGAGAATGAAAAACTGTTTTTT.